A selection of T cell receptor beta chains follows, all from one sample in a study of blood T cell repertoires in COVID-19. Some clones are missing from TCRdb's copy, which holds only in-frame ones; the method was immunoSEQ multiplex PCR. The sample records more than 65,000 clones, roughly 84% being singletons. The material sequenced was peripheral blood. The receptor set was obtained from a man aged 50-59 years with active COVID-19. Both conserved end residues are trimmed from each CDR3. The order of the fields is J gene, V gene, CDR3 protein.

J: TRBJ1-2; V: TRBV5-6; CDR3: ASSLAQAPYGYT
J: TRBJ2-1; V: TRBV12-1; CDR3: ASSFKGNEQF
J: TRBJ2-1; V: TRBV14; CDR3: ASSLGGVSYNEQF
J: TRBJ2-5; V: TRBV28; CDR3: ASNIQGAGTQY
J: TRBJ2-7; V: TRBV5-1; CDR3: ASTREGTYEQY
J: TRBJ1-4; V: TRBV19; CDR3: ASSNRQGGNEKLF
J: TRBJ2-1; V: TRBV29-1; CDR3: SGLPRDRDNNEQF
J: TRBJ2-7; V: TRBV3-1/TRBV3-2; CDR3: ASSQALAPEQY
J: TRBJ1-6; V: TRBV2; CDR3: ASRLQGRNSPLH
J: TRBJ2-7; V: TRBV28; CDR3: ASSPHTRSPREY
J: TRBJ1-6; V: TRBV5-4; CDR3: ASRPQGSSYNSPLH
J: TRBJ1-4; V: TRBV5-1; CDR3: ASSLGPGDTNEKLF
J: TRBJ1-2; V: TRBV7-2; CDR3: ASSLGGDNYGYT
J: TRBJ1-6; V: TRBV3-1/TRBV3-2; CDR3: ASSPRDRGRSPLH
J: TRBJ2-3; V: TRBV5-4; CDR3: ASSLSGGPTDTQY
J: TRBJ2-2; V: TRBV18; CDR3: ASSITRGTTTGELF
J: TRBJ1-4; V: TRBV24-1; CDR3: ATSDANSNGEKLF
J: TRBJ2-2; V: TRBV7-9; CDR3: ASSFVLTGELF
J: TRBJ1-4; V: TRBV14; CDR3: ASSQGTGRHEKLF
J: TRBJ1-2; V: TRBV3-1/TRBV3-2; CDR3: ASSQSSRDRGNYGYT
J: TRBJ1-2; V: TRBV24-1; CDR3: ATSARQGSYGYT
J: TRBJ2-3; V: TRBV5-5; CDR3: ASSAGQGAFTDTQY
J: TRBJ1-2; V: TRBV28; CDR3: ASSFGGQGAGGGYT
J: TRBJ2-1; V: TRBV3-1/TRBV3-2; CDR3: ASSQEGGRAPQRHNEQF
J: TRBJ2-7; V: TRBV28; CDR3: ASRITQGNSEQY
J: TRBJ1-3; V: TRBV7-9; CDR3: ASSLKGGVAGNTIY
J: TRBJ2-3; V: TRBV28; CDR3: ASSFSTSGSLDTQY
J: TRBJ1-6; V: TRBV5-1; CDR3: ASSSDGQGGNSPLH
J: TRBJ2-1; V: TRBV14; CDR3: ASSQDRGNEQF
J: TRBJ2-5; V: TRBV7-2; CDR3: ASSLEVQRETQY
J: TRBJ1-2; V: TRBV3-1/TRBV3-2; CDR3: ASSQAAREVGGYT
J: TRBJ1-6; V: TRBV27; CDR3: ASSPAGAPLH
J: TRBJ2-3; V: TRBV7-9; CDR3: ASSPPTTVVTDTQY
J: TRBJ1-1; V: TRBV7-3; CDR3: ASSSSGTGSRNTEAF
J: TRBJ2-2; V: TRBV29-1; CDR3: SVGEGGTAGTGELF
J: TRBJ1-5; V: TRBV7-8; CDR3: ASSLRGDRGISNQPQH
J: TRBJ1-1; V: TRBV6-1; CDR3: ASSEARRAEAF
J: TRBJ1-2; V: TRBV6-5; CDR3: ASSPTVYAGYT
J: TRBJ2-7; V: TRBV19; CDR3: ATRRTVSYEQY
J: TRBJ1-2; V: TRBV7-2; CDR3: ASSPDTYYGYT
J: TRBJ1-2; V: TRBV9; CDR3: ASSVDEASGYT
J: TRBJ2-1; V: TRBV4-2; CDR3: ASSQVPSGGLYSYNEQF
J: TRBJ1-2; V: TRBV5-1; CDR3: ASSLEWTGDGYT
J: TRBJ2-7; V: TRBV5-4; CDR3: ASSLDMTASYEQY
J: TRBJ2-1; V: TRBV6-5; CDR3: ASSYSWLAGADEQF